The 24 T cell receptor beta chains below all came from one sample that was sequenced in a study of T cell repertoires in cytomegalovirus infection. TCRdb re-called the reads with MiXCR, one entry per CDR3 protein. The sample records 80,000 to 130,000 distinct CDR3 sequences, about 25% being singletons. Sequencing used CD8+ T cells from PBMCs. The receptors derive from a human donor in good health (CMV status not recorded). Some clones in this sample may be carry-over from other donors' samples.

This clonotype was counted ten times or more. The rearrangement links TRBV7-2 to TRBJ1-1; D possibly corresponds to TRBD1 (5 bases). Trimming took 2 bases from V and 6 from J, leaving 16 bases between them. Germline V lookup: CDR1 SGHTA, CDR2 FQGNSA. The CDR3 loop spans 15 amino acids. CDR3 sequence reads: CASSLSRSGGPEAFF. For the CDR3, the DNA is TGTGCCAGCAGCTTATCTCGGAGCGGGGGTCCTGAAGCTTTCTTT.

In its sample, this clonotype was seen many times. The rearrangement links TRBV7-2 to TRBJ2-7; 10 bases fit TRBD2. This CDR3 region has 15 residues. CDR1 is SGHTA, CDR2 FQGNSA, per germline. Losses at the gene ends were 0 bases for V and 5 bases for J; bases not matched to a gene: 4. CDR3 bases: TGTGCCAGCAGCTTAGCACTAGCGGGGAACCACGAGCAGTACTTC. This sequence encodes CASSLALAGNHEQYF.

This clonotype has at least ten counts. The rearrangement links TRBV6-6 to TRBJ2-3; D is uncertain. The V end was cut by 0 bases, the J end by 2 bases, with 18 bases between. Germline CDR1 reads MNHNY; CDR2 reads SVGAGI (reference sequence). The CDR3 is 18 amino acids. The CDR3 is CASSYSLEPNTYTDTQYF. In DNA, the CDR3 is TGTGCCAGCAGTTACTCATTAGAGCCAAATACATACACAGATACGCAGTATTTT.

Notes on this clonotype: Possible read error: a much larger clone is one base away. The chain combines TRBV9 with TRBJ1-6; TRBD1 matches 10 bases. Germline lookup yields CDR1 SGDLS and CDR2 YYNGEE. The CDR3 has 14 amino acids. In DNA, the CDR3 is TGTGCCAGCAGCGGGGGACAGGGGAATTCAACCCTCCACTTT. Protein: CASSGGQGNSTLHF. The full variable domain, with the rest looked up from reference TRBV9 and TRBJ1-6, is DSGVTQTPKHLITATGQRVTLRCSPRSGDLSVYWYQQSLDQGLQFLIQYYNGEERAKGNILERFSAQQFPDLHSELNLSSLELGDSALYFCASSGGQGNSTLHFGNGTRLTVT.

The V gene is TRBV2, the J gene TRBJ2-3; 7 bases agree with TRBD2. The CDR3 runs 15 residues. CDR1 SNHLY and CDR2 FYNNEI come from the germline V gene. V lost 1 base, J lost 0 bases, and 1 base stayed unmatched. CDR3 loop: CASSEGLASTDTQYF. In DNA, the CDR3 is TGTGCCAGCAGTGAAGGACTAGCTAGCACAGATACGCAGTATTTT.

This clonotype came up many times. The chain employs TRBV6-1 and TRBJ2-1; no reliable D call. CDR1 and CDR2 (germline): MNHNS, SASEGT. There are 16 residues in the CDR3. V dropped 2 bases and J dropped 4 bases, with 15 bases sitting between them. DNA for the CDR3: TGTGCCAGCAGTGAACGGCCGGGTCCCATGTACAATGAGCAGTTCTTC. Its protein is CASSERPGPMYNEQFF.

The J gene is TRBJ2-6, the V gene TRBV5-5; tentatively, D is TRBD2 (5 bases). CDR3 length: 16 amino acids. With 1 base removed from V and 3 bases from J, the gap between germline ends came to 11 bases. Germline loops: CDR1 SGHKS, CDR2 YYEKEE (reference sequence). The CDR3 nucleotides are TGTGCCAGCAGCTTGTCCTCGGGGTATGGGGCCAACGTCCTGACTTTC. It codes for CASSLSSGYGANVLTF.

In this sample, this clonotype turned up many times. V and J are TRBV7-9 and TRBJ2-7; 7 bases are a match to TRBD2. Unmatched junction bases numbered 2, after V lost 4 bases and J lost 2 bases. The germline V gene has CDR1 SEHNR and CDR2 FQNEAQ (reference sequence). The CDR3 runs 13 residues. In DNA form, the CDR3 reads TGTGCCAGCAGCTCGGCGGGGGCCTACGAGCAGTACTTC. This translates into CASSSAGAYEQYF.

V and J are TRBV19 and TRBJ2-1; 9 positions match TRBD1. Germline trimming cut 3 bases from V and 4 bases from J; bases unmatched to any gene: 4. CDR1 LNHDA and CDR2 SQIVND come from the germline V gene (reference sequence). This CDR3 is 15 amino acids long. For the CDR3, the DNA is TGTGCCAGTAGTATCTCCGGGACAGGGTACAATGAGCAGTTCTTC. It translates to CASSISGTGYNEQFF.

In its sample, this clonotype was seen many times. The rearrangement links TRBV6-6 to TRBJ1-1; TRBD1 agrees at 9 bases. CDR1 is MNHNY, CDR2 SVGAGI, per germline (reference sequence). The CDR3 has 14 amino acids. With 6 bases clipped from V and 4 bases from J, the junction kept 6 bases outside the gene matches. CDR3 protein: CASRPGQGVTEAFF. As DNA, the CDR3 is TGTGCCAGCAGACCGGGACAGGGAGTCACTGAAGCTTTCTTT.

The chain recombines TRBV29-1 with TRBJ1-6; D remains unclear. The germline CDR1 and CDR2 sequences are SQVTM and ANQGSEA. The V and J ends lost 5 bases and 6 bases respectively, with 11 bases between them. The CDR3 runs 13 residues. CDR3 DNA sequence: TGCAGCGTTTGCACAGATGGTAATTCACCCCTCCACTTT. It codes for CSVCTDGNSPLHF.

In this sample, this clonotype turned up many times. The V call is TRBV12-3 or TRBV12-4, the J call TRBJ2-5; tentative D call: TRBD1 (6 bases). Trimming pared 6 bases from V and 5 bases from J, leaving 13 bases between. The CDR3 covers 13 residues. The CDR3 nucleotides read TGTGCCAGCAGCCCTGGACAGACGGAGACCCAGTACTTC. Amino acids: CASSPGQTETQYF.

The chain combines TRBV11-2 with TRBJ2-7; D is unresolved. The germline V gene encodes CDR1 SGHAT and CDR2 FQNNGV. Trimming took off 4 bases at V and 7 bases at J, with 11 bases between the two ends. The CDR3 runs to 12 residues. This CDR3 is CASSSAKREQYF. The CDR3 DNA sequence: TGTGCCAGCAGCTCTGCCAAGCGAGAGCAGTACTTC.

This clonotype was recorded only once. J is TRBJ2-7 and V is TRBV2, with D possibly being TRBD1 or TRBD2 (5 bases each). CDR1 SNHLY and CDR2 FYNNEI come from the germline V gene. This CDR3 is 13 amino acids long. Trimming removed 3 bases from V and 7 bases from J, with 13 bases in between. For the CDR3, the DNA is TGTGCCAGCAGTGACGGTCGGGGACGGGAGCAGTACTTC. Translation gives CASSDGRGREQYF. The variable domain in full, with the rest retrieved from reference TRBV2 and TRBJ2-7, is EPEVTQTPSHQVTQMGQEVILRCVPISNHLYFYWYRQILGQKVEFLVSFYNNEISEKSEIFDDQFSVERPDGSNFTLKIRSTKLEDSAMYFCASSDGRGREQYFGPGTRLTVT.

The CDR3 DNA is TGTGCCAGCAGTCCGGTGGCAGGGGACAATGAGCAGTTCTTC. Translating gives CASSPVAGDNEQFF. The chain recombines TRBV27 with TRBJ2-1; tentative D call: TRBD1 (6 bases). Trimming took off 5 bases at V and 5 bases at J, with 13 bases between the two ends. The CDR3 runs 14 residues. The V gene's germline CDR1 is MNHEY and CDR2 SMNVEV (reference sequence).

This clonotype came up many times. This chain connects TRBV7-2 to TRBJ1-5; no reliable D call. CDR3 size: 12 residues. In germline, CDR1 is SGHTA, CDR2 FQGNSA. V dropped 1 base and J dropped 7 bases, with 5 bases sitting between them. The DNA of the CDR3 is TGTGCCAGCAGCTTAGAGACCCAGCCCCAGCATTTT. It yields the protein CASSLETQPQHF.

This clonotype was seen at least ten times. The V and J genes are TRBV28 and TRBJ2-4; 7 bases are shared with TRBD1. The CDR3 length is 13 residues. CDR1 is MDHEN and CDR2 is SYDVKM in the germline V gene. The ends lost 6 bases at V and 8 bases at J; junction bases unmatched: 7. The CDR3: CASRGQPRDIQYF. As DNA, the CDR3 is TGTGCCAGCAGGGGACAGCCTCGGGACATTCAGTACTTC.

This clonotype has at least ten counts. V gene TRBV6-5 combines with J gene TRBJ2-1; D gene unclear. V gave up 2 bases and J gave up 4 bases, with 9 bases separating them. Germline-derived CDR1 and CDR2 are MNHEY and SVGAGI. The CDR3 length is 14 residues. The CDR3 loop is CASSYASEYNEQFF. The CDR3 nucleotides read TGTGCCAGCAGTTACGCCAGCGAGTACAATGAGCAGTTCTTC.

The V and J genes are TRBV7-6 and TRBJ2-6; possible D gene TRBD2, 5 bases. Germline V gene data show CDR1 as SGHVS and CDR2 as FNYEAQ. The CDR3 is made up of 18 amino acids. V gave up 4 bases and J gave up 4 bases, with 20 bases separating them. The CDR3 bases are TGTGCCAGCAGCTCCGTGGGAGTTGCGACGGGCGGGGCCAACGTCCTGACTTTC. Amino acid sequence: CASSSVGVATGGANVLTF.

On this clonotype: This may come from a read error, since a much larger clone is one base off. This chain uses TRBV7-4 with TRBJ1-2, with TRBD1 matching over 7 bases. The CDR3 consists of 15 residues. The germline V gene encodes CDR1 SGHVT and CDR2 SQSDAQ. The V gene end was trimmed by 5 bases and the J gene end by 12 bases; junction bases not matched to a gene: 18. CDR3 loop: CASSNPTGRDLGHTF. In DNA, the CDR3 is TGTGCCAGCAGCAACCCGACAGGGAGGGATTTGGGCCACACCTTC.

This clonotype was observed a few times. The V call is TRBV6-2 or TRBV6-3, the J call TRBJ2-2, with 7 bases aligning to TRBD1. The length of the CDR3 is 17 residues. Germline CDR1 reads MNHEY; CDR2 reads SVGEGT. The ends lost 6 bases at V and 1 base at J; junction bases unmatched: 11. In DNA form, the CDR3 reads TGTGCCAGCAGCCGGGGACAGCTGCGAGTGAACACCGGGGAGCTGTTTTTT. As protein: CASSRGQLRVNTGELFF.

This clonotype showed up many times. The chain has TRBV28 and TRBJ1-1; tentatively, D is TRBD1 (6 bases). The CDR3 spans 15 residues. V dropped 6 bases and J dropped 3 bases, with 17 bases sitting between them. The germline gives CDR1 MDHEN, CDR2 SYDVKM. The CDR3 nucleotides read TGTGCCAGCAGCCCCTGGGGGGCGCAGGACACTGAAGCTTTCTTT. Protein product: CASSPWGAQDTEAFF.

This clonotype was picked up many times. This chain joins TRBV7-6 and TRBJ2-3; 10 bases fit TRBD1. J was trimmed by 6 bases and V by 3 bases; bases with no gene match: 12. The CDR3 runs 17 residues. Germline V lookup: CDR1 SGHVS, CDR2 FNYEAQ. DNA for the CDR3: TGTGCCAGCAGCTTCCCCCGGGACAGGGGAGCTTGGGATACGCAGTATTTT. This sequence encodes CASSFPRDRGAWDTQYF.

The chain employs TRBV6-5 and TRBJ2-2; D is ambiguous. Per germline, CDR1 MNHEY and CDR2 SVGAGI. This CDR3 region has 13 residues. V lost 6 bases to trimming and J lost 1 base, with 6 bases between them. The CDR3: CASRWMNTGELFF. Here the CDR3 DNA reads TGTGCCAGCAGATGGATGAACACCGGGGAGCTGTTTTTT.